One sample yielded the 23 T cell receptor beta chains listed below, sequenced in a study of radiotherapy plus CTLA-4 blockade in lung cancer. Libraries were prepared by immunoSEQ multiplex PCR; TCRdb keeps only in-frame clonotypes and omits some of them. The sample shows about 54,000 clones, around 80% of them seen only once. Sequencing used peripheral blood, obtained from a patient treated with radiotherapy plus ipilimumab. These TCRs come from a human donor with non-small cell lung cancer who had a partial response to radiotherapy plus ipilimumab.

This rearrangement joins TRBV5-4 to TRBJ1-2; D is undetermined. The CDR3 length is 14 residues. In germline, CDR1 is SGHNT, CDR2 YYREEE (reference sequence). Between the trimmed V and J ends, which lost 3 bases and 8 bases, there was a span of 17 bases. CDR3 DNA: TGTGCCAGCAGCTCAGAGTGGAACGGAGGGGGCTACACCTTC. This encodes CASSSEWNGGGYTF.

V gene TRBV7-3 combines with J gene TRBJ1-3; 7 bases fit TRBD1. V shed 3 bases, J shed 4 bases, and the junction held 6 bases outside the gene matches. Germline V gives CDR1 SGHTA, CDR2 FQGTGA. The CDR3 has 15 residues. CDR3 DNA sequence: TGTGCCAGCAGCTTGCAGGGGGTGGCCGGAAACACCATATATTTT. Translation gives CASSLQGVAGNTIYF.

This chain joins TRBV5-1 and TRBJ1-1; D ambiguous. Germline V lookup: CDR1 SGHRS, CDR2 YFSETQ. The CDR3 is 14 amino acids. Trimming cost V 0 bases and J 4 bases, with 10 bases left between them. The CDR3 here is CASSLGLGVTEAFF. The CDR3 DNA reads as TGCGCCAGCAGCTTGGGACTCGGGGTCACTGAAGCTTTCTTT. The full variable domain, rest sourced from reference TRBV5-1 and TRBJ1-1, is KAGVTQTPRYLIKTRGQQVTLSCSPISGHRSVSWYQQTPGQGLQFLFEYFSETQRNKGNFPGRFSGRQFSNSRSEMNVSTLELGDSALYLCASSLGLGVTEAFFGQGTRLTVV.

This chain joins TRBV10-1 and TRBJ2-5, with D possibly being TRBD1 (5 bases). CDR3 length equals 13 residues. V was pared by 4 bases and J by 1 base, with 7 bases between. Germline loops: CDR1 WNHNN, CDR2 SYGVQD (reference sequence). The CDR3, as DNA: TGCGCCAGCAGTGGGACACTCCAAGAGACCCAGTACTTC. It encodes CASSGTLQETQYF.

The V gene is TRBV19, the J gene TRBJ1-1; D is unresolved. With 7 bases removed from V and 2 bases from J, the gap between germline ends came to 11 bases. The CDR3 has 13 amino acids. Germline V lookup: CDR1 LNHDA, CDR2 SQIVND (reference sequence). This CDR3 is CASTPVPNTEAFF. The CDR3 DNA reads as TGTGCCAGTACCCCAGTCCCAAACACTGAAGCTTTCTTT.

J is TRBJ2-1 and V is TRBV10-3, with 8 bases fitting TRBD1. The CDR3 sequence is 13 residues long. The germline V gene has CDR1 ENHRY and CDR2 SYGVKD. V was clipped by 7 bases and J by 4 bases; unmatched bases: 3. The CDR3 nucleotides are TGTGCCATCACGGGACAGGAGTACAATGAGCAGTTCTTC. It codes for CAITGQEYNEQFF.

The chain links TRBV19 to TRBJ2-1, with D possibly TRBD1 on 5 matching bases. The CDR3 is made up of 13 amino acids. Between the trimmed V and J ends, which lost 9 bases and 3 bases, there was a span of 12 bases. Germline-derived CDR1 and CDR2 are LNHDA and SQIVND (reference sequence). CDR3 in amino acids: CASQGPGYNEQFF. Written as DNA, the CDR3 is TGTGCCAGCCAGGGCCCTGGCTACAATGAGCAGTTCTTC.

The V and J genes are TRBV20-1 and TRBJ2-3; D is unresolved. Germline V gives CDR1 DFQATT, CDR2 SNEGSKA (reference sequence). This CDR3 region has 10 residues. The CDR3 sequence: CSPFTDTQYF. In nucleotides, the CDR3 is TGCAGCCCCTTCACAGATACGCAGTATTTT.

This chain uses TRBV7-8 with TRBJ1-2, with TRBD1 matching over 9 bases. CDR3 length equals 14 residues. V shed 5 bases and J 3 bases; nucleotides not matched to a gene: 4. Per the germline V gene, CDR1 is SGHVS and CDR2 is FQNEAQ. The CDR3 bases are TGTGCCAGCAGCCGGACAGGGGCGCACTATGGCTACACCTTC. Its translation is CASSRTGAHYGYTF.

This clone was detected a few times. The DNA of the CDR3 is TGTGCCAGTAGTGACGACAGGGGCCAGGGCTACACCTTC. Protein sequence: CASSDDRGQGYTF. The chain is built from TRBV19 and TRBJ1-2; 8 bases map to TRBD1. J was trimmed by 8 bases and V by 5 bases; bases with no gene match: 7. The CDR3 loop spans 13 amino acids. Germline V gene lookup returns CDR1 LNHDA and CDR2 SQIVND (reference sequence). Drawing the rest from reference TRBV19 and TRBJ1-2, the complete variable domain is DGGITQSPKYLFRKEGQNVTLSCEQNLNHDAMYWYRQDPGQGLRLIYYSQIVNDFQKGDIAEGYSVSREKKESFPLTVTSAQKNPTAFYLCASSDDRGQGYTFGSGTRLTVV.

The chain links TRBV7-2 to TRBJ2-7; tentative D call: TRBD1 (6 bases). There are 14 residues in the CDR3. Germline CDR1 reads SGHTA; CDR2 reads FQGNSA. V was shortened by 0 bases and J by 2 bases, with 8 bases between the two germline ends. The CDR3 bases are TGTGCCAGCAGCTTAGCCAGGGGTCCCTACGAGCAGTACTTC. This translates into CASSLARGPYEQYF.

V usage is TRBV4-3 and J usage is TRBJ2-7; 10 bases map to TRBD1. With V trimmed by 0 bases and J by 4 bases, 6 bases remained unmatched. Germline assignment: CDR1 LGHNA and CDR2 YSLEER. This CDR3 is built from 16 residues. For the CDR3, the DNA is TGCGCCAGCAGCCAAGACGTGACAGGGGGCTCTTACGAGCAGTACTTC. This translates into CASSQDVTGGSYEQYF.

Here the CDR3 DNA reads TGTGCCAGCAGCTTGGTGGGTCAGGGAGAGACCCAGTACTTC. Encoded protein: CASSLVGQGETQYF. The chain employs TRBV5-5 and TRBJ2-5; tentative D call: TRBD1 (5 bases). Germline V lookup: CDR1 SGHKS, CDR2 YYEKEE (reference sequence). Trimming shortened V by 0 bases and J by 4 bases, and 10 bases separated the two germline ends. The CDR3 runs to 14 residues.

This clone showed up just a few times. The CDR3 DNA reads TGTGCCAGCAGTCCGGGACAGTACTATGGCTACACCTTC. Translation: CASSPGQYYGYTF. The chain is built from TRBV6-6 and TRBJ1-2; the match to TRBD1 covers 7 bases. The junction had 3 bases not matched to a gene; V was cut back by 5 bases and J by 3 bases. The CDR3 consists of 13 residues. Germline lookup yields CDR1 MNHNY and CDR2 SVGAGI (reference sequence).

V and J are TRBV7-9 and TRBJ1-2; D call uncertain. The CDR3 spans 13 residues. V lost 5 bases, J lost 3 bases, and 10 bases lay in between. Germline CDR1 SEHNR, CDR2 FQNEAQ (reference sequence). CDR3 residues: CASSPGSDYGYTF. The CDR3 DNA sequence: TGTGCCAGCAGCCCCGGGAGTGACTATGGCTACACCTTC.

On this clone: A read error may account for a junction end that differs from germline. The gene calls are TRBV5-1 and TRBJ2-3; 7 nucleotides align to TRBD1. Germline V gene sequence: CDR1 SGHRS, CDR2 YFSETQ. This CDR3 spans 15 amino acids. As DNA, the CDR3 is TGCGCCAGCAGCCCACAGGGGTATGACACAGACACGCAGTATTTT. Its protein product is CASSPQGYDTDTQYF.

The chain employs TRBV7-6 and TRBJ1-1; no reliable D call. CDR1 is SGHVS and CDR2 is FNYEAQ in the germline V gene. V lost 2 bases, J lost 6 bases, and 7 bases lay in between. This CDR3 region has 12 residues. The CDR3 reads CASSLTSAEAFF. CDR3 nucleotides: TGTGCCAGCAGCTTAACGAGCGCTGAAGCTTTCTTT.

The chain carries TRBV25-1 and TRBJ2-7; 11 bases map to TRBD1. Germline V lookup: CDR1 MGHDK, CDR2 SYGVNS. The CDR3 runs 14 residues. Germline trimming cut 5 bases from V and 6 bases from J; bases unmatched to any gene: 6. In DNA, the CDR3 is TGTGCCAGCAGTTGGGGACAGGGGGATTCCGAGCAGTACTTC. Protein sequence: CASSWGQGDSEQYF.

This chain connects TRBV19 to TRBJ2-1, with TRBD1 identical over 9 bases. Germline V lookup: CDR1 LNHDA, CDR2 SQIVND (reference sequence). CDR3 length equals 14 residues. Trimming cost V 7 bases and J 7 bases; bases outside gene matches: 8. CDR3 loop: CASTLDRGKNEQFF. CDR3 nucleotide sequence: TGTGCCAGTACCCTGGACAGGGGTAAGAATGAGCAGTTCTTC.

The chain joins TRBV7-9 to TRBJ2-7, with 7 bases lining up with TRBD1. The germline gives CDR1 SEHNR, CDR2 FQNEAQ (reference sequence). Germline trimming cut 5 bases from V and 0 bases from J; bases unmatched to any gene: 7. The CDR3 is made up of 15 amino acids. The CDR3, as DNA: TGTGCCAGCAGCCCGACAGGGATGGGCTCCTACGAGCAGTACTTC. Its translation: CASSPTGMGSYEQYF.

The rearrangement joins TRBV5-8 to TRBJ2-3; D remains unclear. Trimming removed 4 bases from V and 2 bases from J, with 5 bases in between. The germline V gene has CDR1 SGHTS and CDR2 YDEGEE. This CDR3 has 12 amino acids. For the CDR3, the DNA is TGTGCCAGCAGCGCGGCCACAGATACGCAGTATTTT. Protein sequence: CASSAATDTQYF. Full variable domain (missing parts from reference TRBV5-8 and TRBJ2-3): EAGVTQSPTHLIKTRGQQATLRCSPISGHTSVYWYQQALGLGLQFLLWYDEGEERNRGNFPPRFSGRQFPNYSSELNVNALELEDSALYLCASSAATDTQYFGPGTRLTVL.

The rearrangement links TRBV7-8 to TRBJ2-6; D not certain. Trimming left V 1 base short and J 0 bases short, with 4 bases between. Germline CDR1 is SGHVS and CDR2 is FQNEAQ. This CDR3 contains 15 residues. The CDR3 coding sequence is TGTGCCAGCAGCTTAGTCCTCTCTGGGGCCAACGTCCTGACTTTC. Amino acids: CASSLVLSGANVLTF.

This chain links TRBV7-6 with TRBJ1-5, with D possibly matching TRBD1 (5 bases). The CDR3 spans 15 residues. V lost 10 bases, J lost 3 bases, and 19 bases lay in between. From germline, CDR1 is SGHVS and CDR2 FNYEAQ. The CDR3 DNA follows: TGTGCCACTCGGTCGAGAAAGGGGTCCAATCAGCCCCAGCATTTT. It codes for CATRSRKGSNQPQHF.